The clone carrying this T cell receptor (beta chain) appeared once. What it binds is not known. This record comes from a study of T cell responses to AZD1222 COVID-19 vaccine. Study outcomes and limitations: Clonal diversity was possibly underestimated, and the donors were mostly white British, with more females. Spike as a whole was targeted by vaccine-associated CD4 TCRs, dominant at 160-218 and 743-854. There were repertoire samples only from the period after the peak T cell response.

Clones were read by immunoSEQ multiplex PCR, and TCRdb kept only the in-frame ones, dropping some. The sample records 100,000 to 150,000 clones, around 90% being singletons. CDR3 length equals 14 residues. Unmatched junction bases numbered 2, after V lost 2 bases and J lost 3 bases. Germline CDR1 and CDR2: KGHSH and LQKENI. This chain uses TRBV18 with TRBJ2-7; 9 bases fit TRBD1. The specimen comprised peripheral blood, sampled on day 0 of AZD1222 vaccination. The TCR comes from an adult in good health. The CDR3 sequence is CASSPGTGIYEQYF. The CDR3 DNA reads TGTGCCAGCTCACCAGGGACAGGGATCTACGAGCAGTACTTC.